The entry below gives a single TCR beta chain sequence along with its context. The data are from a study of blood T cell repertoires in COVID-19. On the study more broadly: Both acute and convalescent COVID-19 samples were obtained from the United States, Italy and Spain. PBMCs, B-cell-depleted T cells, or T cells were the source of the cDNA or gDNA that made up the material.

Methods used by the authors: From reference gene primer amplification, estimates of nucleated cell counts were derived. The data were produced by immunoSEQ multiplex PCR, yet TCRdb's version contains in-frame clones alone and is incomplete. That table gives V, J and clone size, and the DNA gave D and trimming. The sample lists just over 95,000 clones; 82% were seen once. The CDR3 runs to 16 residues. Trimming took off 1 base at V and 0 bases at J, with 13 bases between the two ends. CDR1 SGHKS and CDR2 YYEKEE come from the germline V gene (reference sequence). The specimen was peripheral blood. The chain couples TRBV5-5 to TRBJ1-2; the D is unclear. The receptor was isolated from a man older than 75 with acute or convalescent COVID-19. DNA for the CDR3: TGTGCCAGCAGCTTGTCTTTAGCAGAAGCTAACTATGGCTACACCTTC. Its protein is CASSLSLAEANYGYTF.